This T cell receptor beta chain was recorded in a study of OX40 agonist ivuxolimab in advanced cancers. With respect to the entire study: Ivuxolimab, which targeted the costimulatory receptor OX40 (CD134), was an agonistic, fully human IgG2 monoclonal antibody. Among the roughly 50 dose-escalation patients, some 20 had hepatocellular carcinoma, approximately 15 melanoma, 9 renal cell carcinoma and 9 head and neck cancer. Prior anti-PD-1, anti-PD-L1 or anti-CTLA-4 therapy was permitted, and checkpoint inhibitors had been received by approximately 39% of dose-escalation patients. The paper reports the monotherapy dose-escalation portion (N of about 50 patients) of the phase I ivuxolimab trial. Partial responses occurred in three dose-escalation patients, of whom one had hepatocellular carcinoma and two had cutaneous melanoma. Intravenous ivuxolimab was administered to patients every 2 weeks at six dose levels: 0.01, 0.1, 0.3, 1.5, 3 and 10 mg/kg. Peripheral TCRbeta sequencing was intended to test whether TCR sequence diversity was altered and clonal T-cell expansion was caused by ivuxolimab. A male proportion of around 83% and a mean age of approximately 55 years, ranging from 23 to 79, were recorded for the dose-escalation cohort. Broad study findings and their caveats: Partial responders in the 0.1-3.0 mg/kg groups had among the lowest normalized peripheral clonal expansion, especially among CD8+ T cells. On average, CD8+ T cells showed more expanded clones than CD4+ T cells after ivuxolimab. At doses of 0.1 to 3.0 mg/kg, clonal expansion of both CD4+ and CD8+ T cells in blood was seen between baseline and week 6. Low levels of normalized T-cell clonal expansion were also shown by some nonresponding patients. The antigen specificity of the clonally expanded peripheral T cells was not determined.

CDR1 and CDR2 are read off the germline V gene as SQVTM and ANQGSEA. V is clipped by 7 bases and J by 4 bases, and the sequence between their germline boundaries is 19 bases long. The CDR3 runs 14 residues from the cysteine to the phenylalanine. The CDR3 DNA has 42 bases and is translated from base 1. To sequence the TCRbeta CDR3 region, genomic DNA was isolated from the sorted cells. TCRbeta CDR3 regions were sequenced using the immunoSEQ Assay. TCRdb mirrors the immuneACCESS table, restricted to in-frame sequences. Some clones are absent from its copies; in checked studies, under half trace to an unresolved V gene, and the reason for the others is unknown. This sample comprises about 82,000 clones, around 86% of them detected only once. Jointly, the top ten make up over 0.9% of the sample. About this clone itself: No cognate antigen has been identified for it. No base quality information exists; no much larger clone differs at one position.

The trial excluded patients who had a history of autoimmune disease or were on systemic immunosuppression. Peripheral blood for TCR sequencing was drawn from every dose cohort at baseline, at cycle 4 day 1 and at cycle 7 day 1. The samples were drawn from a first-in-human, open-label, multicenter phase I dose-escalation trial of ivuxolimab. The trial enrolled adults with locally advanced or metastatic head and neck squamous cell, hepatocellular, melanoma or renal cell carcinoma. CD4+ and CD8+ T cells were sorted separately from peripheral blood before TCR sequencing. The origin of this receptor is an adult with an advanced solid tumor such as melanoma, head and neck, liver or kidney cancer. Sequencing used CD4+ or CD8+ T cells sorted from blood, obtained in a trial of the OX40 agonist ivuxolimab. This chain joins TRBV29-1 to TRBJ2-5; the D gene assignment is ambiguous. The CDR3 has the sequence CSAQGTPERETQYF. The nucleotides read TGCAGCGCCCAAGGAACTCCGGAGAGAGAGACCCAGTACTTC.